The sample holds a few counts of the clone carrying this T cell receptor beta chain. Antigen unknown. With 3 bases removed from V and 7 bases from J, the gap between germline ends came to 13 bases. The CDR3 runs 13 residues. Germline V gene sequence: CDR1 SGHRS, CDR2 YFSETQ. This sample is part of a study of blood T cells in healthy people across ages. For the study at large: Every two T cells gave about one barcoded beta molecule via template switching.

Combining a sample-barcoded 5' primer with a J-beta primer mix, a second PCR ran for 7 to 11 cycles. Via MiXCR, TCRdb re-called the 5' RACE reads, giving one row per CDR3 protein. The sample lists over 1.5 million distinct CDR3 sequences, around 48% occurring once. General study points: There was no known CMV status for donors, so expanded clonotype changes were possibly confounded.

The TCR comes from a woman in her thirties or forties in good health. Sequencing input: blood. The chain carries TRBV5-1 and TRBJ1-2; D is unresolved. This CDR3 reads CASSSDQEGGYTF. For the CDR3, the DNA is TGCGCCAGCAGCTCGGATCAGGAGGGTGGCTACACCTTC.